This section outlines one T cell receptor beta chain sequence together with its context. Methods used by the authors: Quantification of nucleated cells was approximated via reference gene primer amplification. Profiling relied on immunoSEQ multiplex PCR, and the TCRdb table lists in-frame clones only, not all of them. That table furnishes V, J and clone size, whereas the DNA furnished D and trimming. The table has 150,000 to 200,000 clones, roughly 88% seen once. This sample stems from a study of blood T cell repertoires in COVID-19. Background on the study: Material from acute and convalescent COVID-19 was sourced from the United States, Italy and Spain.

Participant reports of clinical history set cohort assignment. Recovered participants had two consecutive negative NP/OP PCR tests, healthcare professional clearance, or symptom resolution. The sample consisted of PBMCs or T cells enriched from blood (not recorded which). The origin of this receptor is a woman younger than 30 who had recovered from COVID-19.

Written as DNA, the CDR3 is TGTGCCAGCAGCTGGAGCGGGACTCGTCCCCCAGATACGCAGTATTTT. Its protein is CASSWSGTRPPDTQYF. The chain recombines TRBV7-2 with TRBJ2-3; 7 bases agree with TRBD2. The CDR3 sequence is 16 residues long. CDR1 and CDR2 (germline): SGHTA, FQGNSA. With V trimmed by 4 bases and J by 4 bases, 11 bases remained unmatched.